The next 15 T cell receptor beta chains were all read from a single sample in a study of blood T cell repertoires in COVID-19. Assay used: immunoSEQ multiplex PCR; TCRdb lists only in-frame clones, some missing. The sample has about 150,000 clones, around four fifths seen once. Sequencing input: PBMCs or T cells enriched from blood (not recorded which). Receptor source: a woman between 35 and 50 years old who had recovered from COVID-19.

This sequence joins TRBV5-4 and TRBJ1-5; 7 bases agree with TRBD1. This CDR3 comprises 15 residues. CDR1 SGHNT and CDR2 YYREEE come from the germline V gene (reference sequence). J gave up 9 bases and V 4 bases, and 13 bases lay outside the gene matches. CDR3 residues: CASSHNRGPPRPQHF. The CDR3 bases are TGTGCCAGCAGCCATAACAGGGGTCCGCCGCGGCCCCAGCATTTT. Based on the CDR3 plus reference TRBV5-4 and TRBJ1-5, the full variable domain is ETGVTQSPTHLIKTRGQQVTLRCSSQSGHNTVSWYQQALGQGPQFIFQYYREEENGRGNFPPRFSGLQFPNYSSELNVNALELDDSALYLCASSHNRGPPRPQHFGDGTRLSIL.

This chain joins TRBV12-3 or TRBV12-4 and TRBJ1-3, with D possibly TRBD1 on 6 matching bases. CDR3 size: 13 residues. Trimming left V 8 bases short and J 2 bases short, with 10 bases between. CDR3 coding DNA: TGTGCCAGCGGCCCAGGGGCTGGAAACACCATATATTTT. Protein product: CASGPGAGNTIYF.

The rearrangement joins TRBV6-1 to TRBJ1-2, with TRBD1 matching over 8 bases. Looked up from germline, CDR1 is MNHNS and CDR2 is SASEGT. V gave up 1 base and J gave up 10 bases; unmatched junction bases: 5. There are 13 residues in the CDR3. CDR3 in amino acids: CASSEGDRKIYTF. The CDR3 DNA reads TGTGCCAGCAGTGAAGGGGACAGGAAAATCTACACCTTC.

This chain joins TRBV2 and TRBJ2-3, with D tentatively TRBD1 (6 bases). Germline values: CDR1 SNHLY, CDR2 FYNNEI. The CDR3 spans 14 residues. V was shortened by 4 bases and J by 2 bases, with 10 bases between the two germline ends. The chain's CDR3 is CASSVQGNTDTQYF. The CDR3, as DNA: TGTGCCAGCAGTGTGCAGGGGAACACAGATACGCAGTATTTT.

The V and J genes are TRBV6-1 and TRBJ2-7, with 8 bases that match TRBD2. The CDR3 runs 15 residues. With 2 bases clipped from V and 6 bases from J, the junction kept 9 bases outside the gene matches. Germline V gives CDR1 MNHNS, CDR2 SASEGT. The DNA for the CDR3 is TGTGCCAGCAGTGAATGGACTAGCCGCATGAGCGAGCAGTACTTC. Residues: CASSEWTSRMSEQYF.

The gene calls are TRBV7-9 and TRBJ1-1, with 11 bases matching TRBD1. Trimming cost V 5 bases and J 11 bases; bases outside gene matches: 7. The CDR3 is 13 residues long. Germline V gene data show CDR1 as SEHNR and CDR2 as FQNEAQ (reference sequence). The CDR3 spells CASSPGQGAKAFF. The CDR3, as DNA: TGTGCCAGCAGCCCAGGACAGGGGGCGAAGGCTTTCTTT. Based on the CDR3 plus reference TRBV7-9 and TRBJ1-1, the full variable domain is DTGVSQNPRHKITKRGQNVTFRCDPISEHNRLYWYRQTLGQGPEFLTYFQNEAQLEKSRLLSDRFSAERPKGSFSTLEIQRTEQGDSAMYLCASSPGQGAKAFFGQGTRLTVV.

In regard to this clone: The sample holds other DNA sequences that translate to the same CDR3. The chain couples TRBV19 to TRBJ1-2; TRBD1 might be the D (6 bases). Between the trimmed V and J ends, which lost 4 bases and 1 base, there was a span of 7 bases. CDR1 is LNHDA, CDR2 SQIVND, per germline (reference sequence). CDR3 length equals 13 residues. The CDR3 sequence is CASSKQGNYGYTF. The CDR3 DNA is TGTGCCAGTAGTAAACAGGGTAACTATGGCTACACCTTC.

The rearrangement uses TRBV6-2 or TRBV6-3 and TRBJ2-7; TRBD2 aligns across 7 bases. Germline V gene lookup returns CDR1 MNHEY and CDR2 SVGEGT. Germline trimming cut 7 bases from V and 5 bases from J; bases unmatched to any gene: 20. This CDR3 is 17 amino acids long. The CDR3: CASTPLPAGVNRDEQYF. DNA of the CDR3: TGTGCCAGCACCCCCCTGCCGGCGGGAGTTAATAGGGACGAGCAGTACTTC.

The chain couples TRBV7-9 to TRBJ2-1; TRBD2 aligns across 11 bases. The CDR3 is 16 residues long. Trimming at V came to 5 bases and at J to 7 bases, leaving 10 bases not matched to a gene. CDR1 SEHNR and CDR2 FQNEAQ come from the germline V gene (reference sequence). The chain's CDR3 is CASSPTSGNWGNEQFF. The CDR3 coding sequence is TGTGCCAGCAGCCCGACTAGCGGGAATTGGGGTAATGAGCAGTTCTTC.

This rearrangement joins TRBV11-2 to TRBJ2-2, with D perhaps matching TRBD2 (5 bases). Germline V gene sequence: CDR1 SGHAT, CDR2 FQNNGV. Trimming took off 5 bases at V and 0 bases at J, with 10 bases between the two ends. This CDR3 has 15 residues. CDR3 sequence: CASSTLGTNTGELFF. Here the CDR3 DNA reads TGTGCCAGCAGCACACTAGGGACGAACACCGGGGAGCTGTTTTTT.

This clone was found a few times. The rearrangement links TRBV10-3 to TRBJ1-1; D might be TRBD1 (5 bases). The V and J ends lost 0 bases and 1 base respectively, with 12 bases between them. Germline CDR1 ENHRY, CDR2 SYGVKD. The CDR3 is 16 amino acids. The CDR3, as DNA: TGTGCCATCAGTGAGTCCCTACTGACAGAGAACACTGAAGCTTTCTTT. Protein sequence: CAISESLLTENTEAFF.

This clone was picked up one time. The chain couples TRBV7-8 to TRBJ1-1; perhaps TRBD1 as D (6 bases). Deletions cut 1 base from V and 1 base from J, with 16 bases between. The CDR3 is 17 amino acids. The germline V gene encodes CDR1 SGHVS and CDR2 FQNEAQ. CDR3: CASSLGVLGARNTEAFF. The CDR3, as DNA: TGTGCCAGCAGCTTAGGAGTGTTGGGGGCGCGGAACACTGAAGCTTTCTTT. Looking up the rest from reference TRBV7-8 and TRBJ1-1 gives the full variable domain: GAGVSQSPRYKVAKRGQDVALRCDPISGHVSLFWYQQALGQGPEFLTYFQNEAQLDKSGLPSDRFFAERPEGSVSTLKIQRTQQEDSAVYLCASSLGVLGARNTEAFFGQGTRLTVV.

This chain links TRBV11-3 with TRBJ1-1, with TRBD1 as a possible D gene (5 bases). V lost 8 bases to trimming and J lost 2 bases, with 24 bases between them. The CDR3 consists of 17 residues. Per germline, CDR1 SGHNT and CDR2 YENEEA. The CDR3 nucleotides are TGTGCCAGCTCTCCCGGGACTAGGGTGAGGGGAAACACTGAAGCTTTCTTT. Protein sequence: CASSPGTRVRGNTEAFF. Looking up the rest from reference TRBV11-3 and TRBJ1-1 gives the full variable domain: EAGVVQSPRYKIIEKKQPVAFWCNPISGHNTLYWYLQNLGQGPELLIRYENEEAVDDSQLPKDRFSAERLKGVDSTLKIQPAELGDSAVYLCASSPGTRVRGNTEAFFGQGTRLTVV.

This clone came up once. The V gene is TRBV5-1, the J gene TRBJ2-1, with a possible D match to TRBD2 (6 bases). The CDR3 runs to 16 residues. Germline loops: CDR1 SGHRS, CDR2 YFSETQ. V dropped 4 bases and J dropped 1 base, with 15 bases sitting between them. The CDR3 bases are TGCGCCAGCAGCCAGGGACCCGGGACTTCCTACAATGAGCAGTTCTTC. Amino acid sequence: CASSQGPGTSYNEQFF.

This clone came up once. V and J are TRBV11-2 and TRBJ2-7; 10 bases are a match to TRBD1. Germline-derived CDR1 and CDR2 are SGHAT and FQNNGV. V was pared by 5 bases and J by 4 bases, with 5 bases of the junction left unmatched. This CDR3 contains 14 residues. In DNA form, the CDR3 reads TGTGCCAGCAGCCAGGGACAGGGGTATTACGAGCAGTACTTC. Amino acid sequence: CASSQGQGYYEQYF.